This T cell receptor (beta chain) was sequenced in a study of blood T cell repertoires in COVID-19. Here immunoSEQ multiplex PCR was the method, and the copy in TCRdb shows in-frame clones only, minus some. The table has about 300,000 clones, 85% seen once. This TCR derives from a woman in her twenties or thirties who had been exposed to COVID-19. The sequenced sample consisted of PBMCs or T cells enriched from blood (not recorded which).

CDR3 sequence reads: CASSGRGTRGDYGYTF. In DNA, the CDR3 is TGTGCCAGCAGCGGGAGAGGAACGCGGGGGGACTATGGCTACACCTTC. The chain employs TRBV9 and TRBJ1-2; perhaps TRBD1 as D (5 bases). Trimming took off 3 bases at V and 3 bases at J, with 18 bases between the two ends. Germline-derived CDR1 and CDR2 are SGDLS and YYNGEE. CDR3 size: 16 residues.